The text below deals with one T cell receptor beta chain. The entry originates in a study of tumor-infiltrating lymphocytes in oesophageal squamous cell carcinoma. Via MiXCR, TCRdb re-called the PCR reads, giving one row per CDR3 protein. The table includes 9,000 to 13,000 distinct CDR3 sequences, roughly 60% detected once. V lost 0 bases to trimming and J lost 0 bases; unmatched junction nucleotides: 0. The CDR3 runs to 16 residues. Germline CDR1 and CDR2: ENHRY and SYGVKD. The specimen was esophageal tumor tissue. The receptor comes from a male donor with esophageal squamous cell carcinoma. V and J are TRBV10-3 and TRBJ1-2; 11 bases fit TRBD1. The CDR3 protein is CAISESGQGANYGYTF. Written as DNA, the CDR3 is TGTGCCATCAGTGAGTCGGGACAGGGGGCTAACTATGGCTACACCTTC.